The 21 T cell receptor beta chains presented below share a single source sample, sequenced in a study of OX40 agonist ivuxolimab in advanced cancers. Sequenced by immunoSEQ multiplex PCR; TCRdb stores in-frame clones only, minus some. The data show more than 40,000 clones, 82% seen once. Sequencing used CD4+ or CD8+ T cells sorted from blood, obtained in a trial of the OX40 agonist ivuxolimab. These receptors were collected from an adult with an advanced solid tumor such as melanoma, head and neck, liver or kidney cancer.

The chain carries TRBV6-1 and TRBJ1-1; 7 positions match TRBD1. Germline CDR1 is MNHNS and CDR2 is SASEGT. This CDR3 contains 12 residues. After removal of 8 bases from V and 4 bases from J, the junction contained 4 bases not matched to a gene. DNA for the CDR3: TGTGCCAGCCGACAGGGCCGCACTGAAGCTTTCTTT. Its protein product is CASRQGRTEAFF.

The chain has TRBV14 and TRBJ1-1, with 7 bases fitting TRBD1. The CDR3 has 13 amino acids. CDR1 is SGHDN, CDR2 FVKESK, per germline. Trimming at V came to 5 bases and at J to 5 bases, leaving 5 bases not matched to a gene. The CDR3 region has the DNA TGTGCCAGCAGCTACAGGGGTAGGACTGAAGCTTTCTTT. This sequence encodes CASSYRGRTEAFF.

A single count supports this clone. The J gene is TRBJ1-2, the V gene TRBV5-1; perhaps TRBD1 as D (5 bases). There are 15 residues in the CDR3. CDR1 and CDR2 (germline): SGHRS, YFSETQ. The V end lost 2 bases, the J end lost 4 bases, and 15 bases lay between the germline ends. For the CDR3, the DNA is TGCGCCAGCAGCTTCGGGATCAGCGGGGGCTATGGCTACACCTTC. Its protein product is CASSFGISGGYGYTF.

This chain links TRBV6-1 with TRBJ2-7; 14 bases agree with TRBD2. CDR1 is MNHNS, CDR2 SASEGT, per germline. This CDR3 has 18 residues. Unmatched junction bases numbered 7, after V lost 1 base and J lost 2 bases. CDR3 sequence (DNA): TGTGCCAGCAGTGAAGGACTAGCGGGGGGGCCAGGGACCTACGAGCAGTACTTC. Translating gives CASSEGLAGGPGTYEQYF.

This clone was found once. The chain uses TRBV4-1 and TRBJ1-1; possible D gene TRBD1, 5 bases. Germline assignment: CDR1 MGHRA and CDR2 YSYEKL. V shed 6 bases and J shed 11 bases, with 25 bases lying between them. This CDR3 has 15 amino acids. CDR3 in amino acids: CASSDTGTLNGRAFF. The DNA for the CDR3 is TGCGCCAGCAGTGACACCGGGACGCTAAACGGTAGGGCTTTCTTT.

CDR3 residues: CASKPGQGAWGYTF. The CDR3 region has the DNA TGTGCCAGCAAGCCCGGACAGGGGGCTTGGGGCTACACCTTC. This chain uses TRBV6-5 with TRBJ1-2; 11 bases align to TRBD1. This CDR3 has 14 amino acids. J gave up 8 bases and V 7 bases, and 9 bases lay outside the gene matches. The germline CDR1 and CDR2 sequences are MNHEY and SVGAGI.

J is TRBJ1-2 and V is TRBV2, with D hard to call. Trimming cost V 5 bases and J 0 bases, with 16 bases left between them. CDR1 SNHLY and CDR2 FYNNEI come from the germline V gene. This CDR3 has 16 residues. The CDR3 coding sequence is TGTGCCAGCAGTCCTATCTGGCAGGCCTCTAACTATGGCTACACCTTC. Its translation: CASSPIWQASNYGYTF. The full variable domain, completed using reference TRBV2 and TRBJ1-2, is EPEVTQTPSHQVTQMGQEVILRCVPISNHLYFYWYRQILGQKVEFLVSFYNNEISEKSEIFDDQFSVERPDGSNFTLKIRSTKLEDSAMYFCASSPIWQASNYGYTFGSGTRLTVV.

V usage is TRBV6-1 and J usage is TRBJ2-1; 8 nucleotides line up with TRBD2. CDR1 and CDR2 (germline): MNHNS, SASEGT. The CDR3 consists of 12 residues. With 5 bases clipped from V and 9 bases from J, the junction kept 3 bases outside the gene matches. DNA for the CDR3: TGTGCCAGCAGTTTTAGCGGGGCTGAGCAGTTCTTC. Translated: CASSFSGAEQFF.

The chain couples TRBV7-8 to TRBJ1-5; D is unclear. This CDR3 spans 12 amino acids. In germline, CDR1 is SGHVS, CDR2 FQNEAQ. V lost 6 bases and J 4 bases, leaving 7 bases between the germline ends. In nucleotides, the CDR3 is TGTGCCAGCAGTGGGCCTAATCAGCCCCAGCATTTT. Translated: CASSGPNQPQHF. The full variable domain, its missing parts supplied by reference TRBV7-8 and TRBJ1-5, is GAGVSQSPRYKVAKRGQDVALRCDPISGHVSLFWYQQALGQGPEFLTYFQNEAQLDKSGLPSDRFFAERPEGSVSTLKIQRTQQEDSAVYLCASSGPNQPQHFGDGTRLSIL.

The V gene is TRBV30, the J gene TRBJ1-3; no definite D call. The germline V gene has CDR1 GTSNPN and CDR2 SVGIG (reference sequence). The germline V and J ends were trimmed by 0 bases and 4 bases, with 13 bases remaining between them. The length of the CDR3 is 15 residues. CDR3 amino acids: CAWSVPAAGGNTIYF. For the CDR3, the DNA is TGTGCCTGGAGTGTACCAGCCGCCGGAGGAAACACCATATATTTT.

The V gene is TRBV25-1, the J gene TRBJ2-1, with 9 bases that match TRBD1. The CDR3 is 15 amino acids. CDR1 and CDR2 from the germline V gene are MGHDK and SYGVNS. J gave up 4 bases and V 4 bases, and 5 bases lay outside the gene matches. DNA of the CDR3: TGTGCCAGCAGTGTCGGGACAGGGACTTACAATGAGCAGTTCTTC. The encoded protein is CASSVGTGTYNEQFF.

As to this clone: Additional DNA sequences in this sample encode the identical CDR3. This chain connects TRBV7-2 to TRBJ2-5; D tentatively reads TRBD1 or TRBD2 (5 bases each). V was trimmed by 5 bases and J by 2 bases, leaving 12 bases between them. This CDR3 comprises 14 residues. Germline lookup yields CDR1 SGHTA and CDR2 FQGNSA. The chain's CDR3 is CASSKGPQQETQYF. In DNA, the CDR3 is TGTGCCAGCAGCAAGGGACCTCAACAAGAGACCCAGTACTTC.

The chain links TRBV29-1 to TRBJ2-7; maybe TRBD1 (5 bases). Germline V gene sequence: CDR1 SQVTM, CDR2 ANQGSEA. V was clipped by 6 bases and J by 5 bases, with 17 bases between them. The CDR3 sequence is 13 residues long. The CDR3 reads CSVHPTGRNEQYF. As DNA, the CDR3 is TGCAGCGTCCACCCCACAGGTCGCAACGAGCAGTACTTC.

This clone occurred once. The J gene is TRBJ2-1, the V gene TRBV5-1; D gene unclear. The germline CDR1 and CDR2 sequences are SGHRS and YFSETQ. V was shortened by 4 bases and J by 0 bases, with 11 bases between the two germline ends. The length of the CDR3 is 15 residues. The CDR3 nucleotides are TGCGCCAGCAGCCCGTCGGGTCGCTCCTACAATGAGCAGTTCTTC. Its protein is CASSPSGRSYNEQFF.

V is TRBV5-4 and J is TRBJ2-7; D might be TRBD1 (6 bases). V was trimmed by 2 bases and J by 2 bases, leaving 8 bases between them. The CDR3 has 13 residues. Germline values: CDR1 SGHNT, CDR2 YYREEE (reference sequence). The CDR3 coding sequence is TGTGCCAGCAGCTTTAACAGGGCCTACGAGCAGTACTTC. Amino acids: CASSFNRAYEQYF.

The rearrangement links TRBV7-3 to TRBJ2-2; D is undetermined. Germline V gene sequence: CDR1 SGHTA, CDR2 FQGTGA. This CDR3 comprises 15 residues. V was pared by 4 bases and J by 1 base, with 10 bases between. This CDR3 is CASSSMPGNTGELFF. CDR3 nucleotide sequence: TGTGCCAGCAGCTCTATGCCGGGGAACACCGGGGAGCTGTTTTTT. Variable domain in full (rest from reference TRBV7-3 and TRBJ2-2): GAGVSQTPSNKVTEKGKYVELRCDPISGHTALYWYRQSLGQGPEFLIYFQGTGAADDSGLPNDRFFAVRPEGSVSTLKIQRTERGDSAVYLCASSSMPGNTGELFFGEGSRLTVL.

The chain couples TRBV5-1 to TRBJ1-2, with D perhaps matching TRBD1 (5 bases). Trimming pared 0 bases from V and 2 bases from J, leaving 8 bases between. CDR3 size: 14 residues. Germline CDR1 and CDR2: SGHRS and YFSETQ. CDR3 sequence (DNA): TGCGCCAGCAGCTTGGATGGGGGAAACTATGGCTACACCTTC. Residues: CASSLDGGNYGYTF.

This clone was seen only once. The genes are TRBV7-2 and TRBJ2-3; 12 nucleotides match TRBD2. Germline V gives CDR1 SGHTA, CDR2 FQGNSA. The CDR3 runs to 16 residues. V shed 2 bases, J shed 7 bases, and the junction held 7 bases outside the gene matches. CDR3 bases: TGTGCCAGCAGCTTACTAGCGGGGGGGTCGGGAAATACGCAGTATTTT. It translates to CASSLLAGGSGNTQYF.

This clone came up a few times. The chain joins TRBV5-1 to TRBJ2-5, with D possibly being TRBD2 (5 bases). The germline V and J ends were trimmed by 4 bases and 2 bases, with 12 bases remaining between them. The CDR3 has 14 residues. CDR1 is SGHRS and CDR2 is YFSETQ in the germline V gene. CDR3 residues: CASSGGRVQETQYF. Here the CDR3 DNA reads TGCGCCAGCAGCGGAGGACGGGTGCAAGAGACCCAGTACTTC.

The chain links TRBV5-4 to TRBJ1-3, with TRBD1 identical over 7 bases. CDR1 is SGHNT and CDR2 is YYREEE in the germline V gene (reference sequence). V was pared by 3 bases and J by 2 bases, with 11 bases of the junction left unmatched. The CDR3 is 17 residues long. The CDR3 nucleotides are TGTGCCAGCAGCTCGGGACAGTTATCCGGAACTGGAAACACCATATATTTT. It encodes CASSSGQLSGTGNTIYF.

Only one count was recorded for this clone. The chain recombines TRBV5-8 with TRBJ1-5; the match to TRBD1 covers 9 bases. The CDR3 length is 16 residues. Germline V gene lookup returns CDR1 SGHTS and CDR2 YDEGEE. Losses at the gene ends were 1 base for V and 0 bases for J; bases not matched to a gene: 2. CDR3 residues: CASSLTGGTSNQPQHF. The CDR3 DNA reads TGTGCCAGCAGCTTGACAGGGGGCACTAGCAATCAGCCCCAGCATTTT.